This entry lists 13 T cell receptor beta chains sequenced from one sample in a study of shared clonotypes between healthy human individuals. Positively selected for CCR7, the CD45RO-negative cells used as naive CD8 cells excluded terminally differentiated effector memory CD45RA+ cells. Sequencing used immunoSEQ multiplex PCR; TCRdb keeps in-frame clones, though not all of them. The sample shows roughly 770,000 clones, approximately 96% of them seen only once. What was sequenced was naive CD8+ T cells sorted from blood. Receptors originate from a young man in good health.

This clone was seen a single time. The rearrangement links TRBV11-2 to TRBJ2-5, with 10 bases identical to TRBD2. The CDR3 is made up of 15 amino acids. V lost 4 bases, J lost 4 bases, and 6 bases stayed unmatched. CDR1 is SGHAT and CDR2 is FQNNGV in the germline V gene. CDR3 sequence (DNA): TGTGCCAGCAGCTCCCTAGCGGGGGCCCTAGAGACCCAGTACTTC. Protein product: CASSSLAGALETQYF. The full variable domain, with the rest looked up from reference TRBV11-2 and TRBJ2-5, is EAGVAQSPRYKIIEKRQSVAFWCNPISGHATLYWYQQILGQGPKLLIQFQNNGVVDDSQLPKDRFSAERLKGVDSTLKIQPAKLEDSAVYLCASSSLAGALETQYFGPGTRLLVL.

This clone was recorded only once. The DNA for the CDR3 is TGTGCCAGTAGATTAAGGCCCGGGACAGGGGCCGAGGAGCAGTACTTC. Its translation is CASRLRPGTGAEEQYF. V and J are TRBV19 and TRBJ2-7; 10 positions agree with TRBD1. The CDR3 length is 16 residues. Trimming at V came to 6 bases and at J to 7 bases, leaving 15 bases not matched to a gene. Germline V CDR1 and CDR2: LNHDA, SQIVND (reference sequence).

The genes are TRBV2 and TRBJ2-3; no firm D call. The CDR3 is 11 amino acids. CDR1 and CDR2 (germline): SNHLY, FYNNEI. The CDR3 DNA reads TGTGCGATGCTGGGCCTAGATACGCAGTATTTT. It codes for CAMLGLDTQYF. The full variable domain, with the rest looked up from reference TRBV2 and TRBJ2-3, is EPEVTQTPSHQVTQMGQEVILRCVPISNHLYFYWYRQILGQKVEFLVSFYNNEISEKSEIFDDQFSVERPDGSNFTLKIRSTKLEDSAMYFCAMLGLDTQYFGPGTRLTVL.

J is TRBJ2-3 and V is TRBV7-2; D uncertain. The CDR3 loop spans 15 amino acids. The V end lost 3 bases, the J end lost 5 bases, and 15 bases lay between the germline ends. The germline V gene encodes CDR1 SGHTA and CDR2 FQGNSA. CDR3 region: CASSFVDSRQDTQYF. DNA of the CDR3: TGTGCCAGCAGCTTCGTAGACTCCCGCCAAGATACGCAGTATTTT.

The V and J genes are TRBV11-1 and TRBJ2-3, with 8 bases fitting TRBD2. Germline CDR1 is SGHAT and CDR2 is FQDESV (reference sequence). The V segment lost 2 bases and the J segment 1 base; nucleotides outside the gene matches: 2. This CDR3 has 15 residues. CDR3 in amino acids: CASSLTTSGTDTQYF. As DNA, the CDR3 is TGTGCCAGCAGCTTAACGACTAGCGGCACAGATACGCAGTATTTT.

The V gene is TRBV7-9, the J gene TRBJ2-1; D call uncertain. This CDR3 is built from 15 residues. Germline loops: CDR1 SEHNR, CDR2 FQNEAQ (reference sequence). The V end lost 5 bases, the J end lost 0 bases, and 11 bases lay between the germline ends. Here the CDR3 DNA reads TGTGCCAGCAGCATCGACCAGAGCTCCTACAATGAGCAGTTCTTC. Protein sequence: CASSIDQSSYNEQFF.

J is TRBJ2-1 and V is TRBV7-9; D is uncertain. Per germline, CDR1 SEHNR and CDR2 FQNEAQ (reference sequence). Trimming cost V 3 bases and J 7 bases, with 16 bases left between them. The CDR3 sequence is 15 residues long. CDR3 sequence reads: CASSFGIPHGNEQFF. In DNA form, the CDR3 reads TGTGCCAGCAGCTTCGGTATACCCCATGGGAATGAGCAGTTCTTC.

CDR3 region: CASSEMLGNEQFF. DNA for the CDR3: TGTGCCAGCAGTGAAATGCTGGGGAATGAGCAGTTCTTC. This chain joins TRBV6-1 and TRBJ2-1; D gene ambiguous. Trimming removed 2 bases from V and 7 bases from J, with 9 bases in between. The CDR3 runs to 13 residues. The germline gives CDR1 MNHNS, CDR2 SASEGT.

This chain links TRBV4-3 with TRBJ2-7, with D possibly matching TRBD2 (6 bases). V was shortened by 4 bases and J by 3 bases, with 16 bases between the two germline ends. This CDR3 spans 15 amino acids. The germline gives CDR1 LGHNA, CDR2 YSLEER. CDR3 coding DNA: TGCGCCAGCAGCCCCGCCCTGGCGGGGTACTACGAGCAGTACTTC. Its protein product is CASSPALAGYYEQYF.

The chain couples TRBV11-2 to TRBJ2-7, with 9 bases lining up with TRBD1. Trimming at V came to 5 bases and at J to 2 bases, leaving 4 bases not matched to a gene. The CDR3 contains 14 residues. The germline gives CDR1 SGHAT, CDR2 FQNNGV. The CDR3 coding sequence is TGTGCCAGCAGCCCGGACAGGGGCACCTACGAGCAGTACTTC. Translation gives CASSPDRGTYEQYF. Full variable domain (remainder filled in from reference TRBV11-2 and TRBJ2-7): EAGVAQSPRYKIIEKRQSVAFWCNPISGHATLYWYQQILGQGPKLLIQFQNNGVVDDSQLPKDRFSAERLKGVDSTLKIQPAKLEDSAVYLCASSPDRGTYEQYFGPGTRLTVT.

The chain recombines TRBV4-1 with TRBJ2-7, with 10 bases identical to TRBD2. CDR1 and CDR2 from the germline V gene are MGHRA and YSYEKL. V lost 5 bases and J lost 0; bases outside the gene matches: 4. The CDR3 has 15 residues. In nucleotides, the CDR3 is TGCGCCAGCAGCTCAACTAGCGGGATCTCCTACGAGCAGTACTTC. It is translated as CASSSTSGISYEQYF.

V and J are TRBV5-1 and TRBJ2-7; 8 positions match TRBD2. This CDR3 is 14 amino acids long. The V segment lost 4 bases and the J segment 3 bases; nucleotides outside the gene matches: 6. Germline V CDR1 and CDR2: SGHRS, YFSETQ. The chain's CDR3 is CASSTRGGLYEQYF. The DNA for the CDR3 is TGCGCCAGCAGCACCCGGGGGGGACTCTACGAGCAGTACTTC.

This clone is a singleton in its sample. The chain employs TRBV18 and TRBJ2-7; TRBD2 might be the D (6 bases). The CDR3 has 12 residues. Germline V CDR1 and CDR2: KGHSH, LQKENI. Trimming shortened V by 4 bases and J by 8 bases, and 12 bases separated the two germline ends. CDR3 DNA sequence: TGTGCCAGCTCACTCCTCGCGGGAAAGCAGTACTTC. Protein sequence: CASSLLAGKQYF.